Below, 20 T cell receptor beta chains from the same sample are listed, as sequenced in a study of graft-versus-host responses after intestinal transplantation (dated by TCRdb to the early 2020s). The sample's time point, from its label and the paper: cells obtained before transplantation from donor or recipient. These receptors' antigens are unknown. Library preparation was by the immunoSEQ multiplex PCR assay. TCRdb limited this immuneACCESS table to in-frame rearrangements with V and J called. A share of clones is missing; checked studies link under half to unresolved V genes, and the rest is unexplained. The sample table lists about 94,000 clones, roughly 90% of them with a count of one. The ten largest clones add up to under 0.55% of the sample. The sequencing here drew on unstimulated CD8+ T cells sorted from spleen or lymph node cells, taken before intestinal transplant. The receptors were gathered from a human donor who received an intestinal transplant.

The rearrangement joins TRBV9 to TRBJ2-1, with TRBD2 identical over 12 bases. V was clipped by 5 bases and J by 15 bases; unmatched bases: 9. In germline, CDR1 is SGDLS, CDR2 YYNGEE. The CDR3 sequence is 13 residues long. The DNA of the CDR3 is TGTGCCAGCAGTCCCGGGACTAGCGGGTTTTGGTTCTTC. It codes for CASSPGTSGFWFF.

Comments on this clone: Mismatch with germline at one junction end may stem from a read error. The rearrangement links TRBV5-1 to TRBJ2-2; maybe TRBD2 (6 bases). This CDR3 is built from 15 residues. Per germline, CDR1 SGHRS and CDR2 YFSETQ. The CDR3 nucleotides read TGCGCCAGCAACTTGGAGGGAGCCGGCACCGGGGAGCTGTTTTTT. This sequence encodes CASNLEGAGTGELFF.

This chain connects TRBV9 to TRBJ1-1, with D unresolved. Per the germline V gene, CDR1 is SGDLS and CDR2 is YYNGEE. Deletions cut 4 bases from V and 7 bases from J, with 17 bases between. The CDR3 loop spans 14 amino acids. The CDR3 nucleotides are TGTGCCAGCAGCCCCTCCGAGATGAGGGATGAAGCTTTCTTT. It translates to CASSPSEMRDEAFF. Based on the CDR3 plus reference TRBV9 and TRBJ1-1, the full variable domain is DSGVTQTPKHLITATGQRVTLRCSPRSGDLSVYWYQQSLDQGLQFLIQYYNGEERAKGNILERFSAQQFPDLHSELNLSSLELGDSALYFCASSPSEMRDEAFFGQGTRLTVV.

This sequence joins TRBV21-1 and TRBJ2-1; TRBD2, the table's D call, was not compared with the DNA. TRBV21-1 is a recognized pseudogene. The CDR3 contains 17 residues. The CDR3 is CASSNSSGGASYNEQFF. In DNA, the CDR3 is TGTGCCAGCAGCAATTCTAGCGGGGGGGCCTCTTACAATGAGCAGTTCTTC.

J is TRBJ2-3 and V is TRBV4-1; no definite D call. The CDR3 has 13 residues. Germline values: CDR1 MGHRA, CDR2 YSYEKL. Trimming removed 2 bases at V and 3 bases at J, with 6 bases between. The CDR3 protein is CASSQSGTDTQYF. In DNA, the CDR3 is TGCGCCAGCAGCCAATCCGGGACAGATACGCAGTATTTT.

The CDR3 spells CASSQWGSASSYNEQFF. The CDR3 region has the DNA TGTGCCAGCAGCCAATGGGGTAGCGCTAGCTCCTACAATGAGCAGTTCTTC. The chain links TRBV16 to TRBJ2-1; weak D call: TRBD2 (5 bases). The CDR3 consists of 17 residues. V was shortened by 1 base and J by 0 bases, with 13 bases between the two germline ends. Germline V gene sequence: CDR1 KGHSY, CDR2 FQNENV.

This sequence joins TRBV4-2 and TRBJ1-4; no clear D. Between the trimmed V and J ends, which lost 0 bases and 4 bases, there was a span of 9 bases. The V gene's germline CDR1 is LGHNA and CDR2 YNFKEQ. There are 15 residues in the CDR3. CDR3 amino acids: CASSQDHGVNEKLFF. DNA for the CDR3: TGTGCCAGCAGCCAAGATCACGGGGTTAATGAAAAACTGTTTTTT.

J is TRBJ2-1 and V is TRBV2; TRBD2 is a possible D gene (6 bases). V lost 4 bases to trimming and J lost 4 bases, with 26 bases between them. The CDR3 sequence is 19 residues long. Germline V CDR1 and CDR2: SNHLY, FYNNEI. The CDR3 nucleotides are TGTGCCAGCAGTGCGCCGATGGGACTTAGCCGTGAAACTTACAATGAGCAGTTCTTC. Translated, it gives CASSAPMGLSRETYNEQFF.

The rearrangement links TRBV6-5 to TRBJ2-7, with 7 bases aligning to TRBD1. The V segment lost 4 bases and the J segment 2 bases; nucleotides outside the gene matches: 2. CDR3 length equals 13 residues. CDR1 MNHEY and CDR2 SVGAGI come from the germline V gene. In nucleotides, the CDR3 is TGTGCCAGCAGTTTGACAGGGACCTACGAGCAGTACTTC. Amino acid sequence: CASSLTGTYEQYF.

The chain links TRBV2 to TRBJ1-2, with 7 bases matching TRBD1. The CDR3 is 13 residues long. V was pared by 1 base and J by 4 bases, with 0 bases of the junction left unmatched. CDR1 SNHLY and CDR2 FYNNEI come from the germline V gene. For the CDR3, the DNA is TGTGCCAGCAGTGAAGGGACAGGCTATGGCTACACCTTC. It encodes CASSEGTGYGYTF.

This rearrangement joins TRBV6-6 to TRBJ2-2; TRBD1 aligns across 8 bases. This CDR3 region has 15 residues. V lost 3 bases, J lost 6 bases, and 6 bases stayed unmatched. Germline CDR1 is MNHNY and CDR2 is SVGAGI (reference sequence). The CDR3 coding sequence is TGTGCCAGCAGTTATACAGGGGGAGACGCCGGGGAGCTGTTTTTT. Its protein product is CASSYTGGDAGELFF.

The V gene is TRBV5-5, the J gene TRBJ1-1; D ambiguous. Trimming removed 1 base from V and 2 bases from J, with 9 bases in between. The CDR3 extends over 14 amino acids. CDR1 is SGHKS and CDR2 is YYEKEE in the germline V gene (reference sequence). The CDR3 DNA is TGTGCCAGCAGCTTGTCGAAAGCCAACACTGAAGCTTTCTTT. As protein: CASSLSKANTEAFF.

This chain links TRBV6-5 with TRBJ1-6; TRBD1 is a possible D gene (6 bases). The germline CDR1 and CDR2 sequences are MNHEY and SVGAGI. The CDR3 runs 15 residues. The V gene lost 6 bases and the J gene lost 5 bases, with 14 bases spanning the gap. For the CDR3, the DNA is TGTGCCAGCAGCCCCCGGGACATAGATAATTCACCCCTCCACTTT. Translation gives CASSPRDIDNSPLHF.

The rearrangement links TRBV6-1 to TRBJ1-1; 7 bases align to TRBD1. The CDR3 runs 14 residues. CDR1 and CDR2 (germline): MNHNS, SASEGT. V lost 5 bases and J lost 5; bases outside the gene matches: 8. In nucleotides, the CDR3 is TGTGCCAGCAGTTTTCAGGGGGTGTGGACTGAAGCTTTCTTT. It encodes CASSFQGVWTEAFF.

The rearrangement links TRBV7-9 to TRBJ2-3, with 14 nucleotides matching TRBD2. The CDR3 is made up of 17 amino acids. Looked up from germline, CDR1 is SEHNR and CDR2 is FQNEAQ (reference sequence). V was pared by 5 bases and J by 4 bases, with 8 bases of the junction left unmatched. CDR3 amino acids: CASSHWGTSGSPDTQYF. CDR3 DNA sequence: TGTGCCAGCAGCCACTGGGGGACTAGCGGGAGCCCAGATACGCAGTATTTT.

The gene calls are TRBV19 and TRBJ2-7; D is uncertain. The CDR3 spans 14 residues. The germline gives CDR1 LNHDA, CDR2 SQIVND (reference sequence). The V end lost 4 bases, the J end lost 2 bases, and 12 bases lay between the germline ends. The CDR3 DNA reads as TGTGCCAGTAGTAAGCCAGGCTGGACCTACGAGCAGTACTTC. It is translated as CASSKPGWTYEQYF.

The J gene is TRBJ2-5, the V gene TRBV7-6; D might be TRBD2 (5 bases). Trimming cost V 7 bases and J 2 bases, with 17 bases left between them. CDR3 length equals 15 residues. From germline, CDR1 is SGHVS and CDR2 FNYEAQ. CDR3 residues: CASTEEGVVQETQYF. CDR3 coding DNA: TGTGCCAGCACTGAAGAGGGTGTCGTACAAGAGACCCAGTACTTC.

The chain combines TRBV7-9 with TRBJ2-6; D not certain. V lost 3 bases, J lost 1 base, and 7 bases lay in between. Germline V gene data show CDR1 as SEHNR and CDR2 as FQNEAQ (reference sequence). The CDR3 totals 15 residues. The CDR3 reads CASSFYPSGANVLTF. Written as DNA, the CDR3 is TGTGCCAGCAGCTTCTACCCATCTGGGGCCAACGTCCTGACTTTC.

The chain couples TRBV14 to TRBJ1-2; the match to TRBD1 covers 8 bases. CDR3 length equals 15 residues. Germline CDR1 SGHDN, CDR2 FVKESK. The junction had 3 bases not matched to a gene; V was cut back by 2 bases and J by 1 base. CDR3 DNA: TGTGCCAGCAGCCAACGCGACAGGGGTAACTATGGCTACACCTTC. This sequence encodes CASSQRDRGNYGYTF.

This clone was counted a single time. This sequence joins TRBV15 and TRBJ1-4; possibly TRBD1 for D (6 bases). Germline V CDR1 and CDR2: LNHNV, YYDKDF (reference sequence). The CDR3 is 12 residues long. With 8 bases removed from V and 5 bases from J, the gap between germline ends came to 9 bases. The CDR3 DNA is TGTGCCACCGGGCAGGGGAATGAAAAACTGTTTTTT. Protein sequence: CATGQGNEKLFF.